This T cell receptor beta chain is drawn from a study of blood T cell repertoires in COVID-19. Study-wide context: Whether acute or convalescent, the COVID-19 samples came from the United States, Italy and Spain. From T cells, B-cell-depleted T cells, or PBMCs came the material, which was cDNA or gDNA.

Original data processing: Cell counts per sample came from amplifying reference gene primers. Profiling relied on immunoSEQ multiplex PCR, and the TCRdb table lists in-frame clones only, not all of them. That table furnishes V, J and clone size, whereas the DNA furnished D and trimming. The profile covers roughly 49,000 clones, with roughly 84% appearing a single time and approximately 4.5% taken by the ten largest. This clonotype was obtained from a man aged 45-60 years with active COVID-19. Sample: peripheral blood.

The CDR3 sequence: CASSPTETGGYNEQFF. Here the CDR3 DNA reads TGTGCCAGCAGCCCCACGGAGACAGGGGGTTACAATGAGCAGTTCTTC. The V gene is TRBV11-3, the J gene TRBJ2-1, with TRBD1 identical over 9 bases. Germline V gene sequence: CDR1 SGHNT, CDR2 YENEEA. The CDR3 spans 16 residues. V shed 5 bases and J 4 bases; nucleotides not matched to a gene: 9.